The present TCR beta chain was sequenced within a study of blood T cell repertoires in COVID-19 (dated by TCRdb to about 2020). The study in broad terms: Samples covering the acute and convalescent phases of COVID-19 were provided by collaborators in the United States, Italy and Spain. HLA class I and class II types, where available, came from metadata supplied by the sample provider rather than from assay-based typing. A freely available public database, intended as a resource for researchers studying the immune response to SARS-CoV-2, is where the repertoires were released. Sample metadata almost always included a de-identified subject ID, COVID-19 status, age in years and sex. Subjects who had been exposed to COVID-19, were actively infected with it, or had recovered from it provided the deeply sampled blood TCRbeta repertoires that made up the dataset. The material from the prospective study consisted of cDNA or gDNA derived from T cells, B-cell-depleted T cells, or PBMCs. Samples were obtained from the ongoing ImmuneRACE study (first 160 participants) and from about 1,300 subjects provided by 6 global collaborators. Beyond this particular receptor, the publication reports: The amount of clinical and demographic metadata varied by source and participant and was provided uncurated.

Enrolling through a virtual design, the prospective study's participants ranged in age from about 18 to 89 years and lived across around 25 United States geographic areas. In the prospective study, cohorts were assigned on the basis of participant-reported clinical history obtained from a screening survey and a study questionnaire. Recovered participants in ImmuneRACE Cohort 3 were defined by two consecutive negative NP/OP PCR tests, clearance by a healthcare professional, or resolution of symptoms. In the prospective study, mobile phlebotomists collected whole blood, serum and a nasopharyngeal or oropharyngeal swab from each participant. Participants in the prospective study had the option to provide additional blood draws and questionnaires over a 2-month period. Prospective study blood samples were shipped either frozen or at room temperature before DNA extraction. TCRbeta CDR3 regions were amplified from genomic DNA using the immunoSEQ Assay, a bias-controlled multiplex PCR. The study's processing was this. Within the assay, amplification of reference gene primers was used to estimate how many nucleated cells each sample contained. To quantify the absolute abundance of each unique TCRbeta CDR3 rearrangement, sequence reads were collapsed and filtered. For each sample, productive Simpson clonality was calculated by taking the square root of Simpson's diversity index across productive rearrangements. The table was pulled from immuneACCESS by TCRdb, which kept in-frame rearrangements only. Such tables lose some clones; where checked, under half of the loss comes from unresolved V genes, and the rest has no known cause. That table gives V, J and clone size, and the DNA gave D and trimming. The sample table shows some 250,000 clones, and 70% to 90% are seen once. Of the sample, approximately 2% falls within the top ten clones.

V and J are truncated by 5 bases and 3 bases respectively, leaving an intervening sequence of 11 bases. The CDR3 starts with the cysteine, ends with the phenylalanine, and has 13 residues. The read is trimmed to its CDR3 DNA, 39 bases read in frame from base 1. The germline V gene sets CDR1 to SGHVS and CDR2 to FNYEAQ. Concerning this clone itself: Its target antigen remains unknown. No base quality values were provided; no much bigger clone lies one nucleotide off.

Sequenced sample: PBMCs or T cells enriched from blood (not recorded which). The chain is made from TRBV7-6 and TRBJ2-7; possibly the D gene is TRBD1, per 6 matching bases. The TCR sequence derives from a woman aged 50 to 60 who had recovered from COVID-19. Here the CDR3 is given as CASSRGQIYEQYF. In nucleotide form, the sequence is TGTGCCAGCAGCCGCGGACAGATCTACGAGCAGTACTTC.